The sequence of this TCR beta chain was determined in a study of regulatory T cells in long-lasting Graves disease. This clonotype has at least ten counts. Its antigen is still unknown. Trimming shortened V by 1 base and J by 6 bases, and 9 bases separated the two germline ends. The CDR3 is 14 amino acids. Germline CDR1 is SEHNR and CDR2 is FQNEAQ (reference sequence). Libraries of TCR beta came from iRepertoire HTBI primers plus Arm-PCR of CDR3 regions. TCRdb called the multiplex PCR reads again in MiXCR, with one record for every CDR3 protein. The sample has about 470,000 distinct CDR3 sequences, 20% to 25% seen once; the top ten hold about 7%. Time point in this sample: persistent/refractory GD, antithyroid drugs over 5 years with positive TRAb. There was RNA extracted from PBMCs, and the TCR library was made from it. Study results and caveats: TRBV28 was favored in persistent disease, as were TRBJ1-2 and TRBJ2-5.

The V call is TRBV7-9, the J call TRBJ1-4; possible D gene TRBD1, 5 bases. The sample in question was peripheral blood mononuclear cells (PBMCs), obtained when the disease was refractory, from a patient treated with antithyroid drugs. The sequence was collected from a female donor with Graves disease. CDR3 region: CASSLVGAYEKLFF. In DNA form, the CDR3 reads TGTGCCAGCAGCTTAGTAGGGGCCTATGAAAAACTGTTTTTT.